This T cell receptor beta chain stems from a study of blood T cell repertoires in COVID-19. With V trimmed by 6 bases and J by 8 bases, 9 bases remained unmatched. CDR1 is LNHDA and CDR2 is SQIVND in the germline V gene (reference sequence). CDR3 length: 15 amino acids. TCRdb keeps only in-frame clones here, not all; method: immunoSEQ multiplex PCR. The profile shows around 250,000 clones, 84% of them singletons. This receptor was obtained from a human donor in a cohort sampled during active COVID-19. Material: peripheral blood. The chain employs TRBV19 and TRBJ1-6, with TRBD1 matching over 8 bases. CDR3 loop: CASREWGRGHSPLHF. In nucleotides, the CDR3 is TGTGCCAGTAGAGAATGGGGCAGGGGGCATTCACCCCTCCACTTT.